These T cell receptor beta chains were read from a single sample in a study of tumour-infiltrating T cells in Burkitt lymphoma. The assay was immunoSEQ multiplex PCR, and TCRdb's table has in-frame clones only and misses some. This table has 43,000 or so clones, around a third appearing once. Sequencing was carried out using tumor tissue. These receptors came from a human donor with Burkitt lymphoma. The CDR3 runs from the conserved cysteine through the conserved F or W. A D gene is named only where the DNA matches it firmly. Size is stated for part of the rows, as once, few or many counts, or as a class when the clone is expanded.

j_call v_call d_call clone_size cdr3_aa cdr3_nt
TRBJ1-5 TRBV19 TRBD1 NA CASSIDRGLGQPQHF TGTGCCAGTAGTATAGACAGGGGGCTAGGTCAGCCCCAGCATTTT
TRBJ2-3 TRBV5-1 NA NA CASSLVPGADTQYF TGCGCCAGCAGCTTGGTACCAGGGGCAGATACGCAGTATTTT
TRBJ2-5 TRBV7-7 TRBD2 NA CASSLQRGVGETQYF TGTGCCAGCAGCTTACAGCGGGGGGTGGGGGAGACCCAGTACTTC
TRBJ1-6 TRBV18 NA few CASSPGFGGNNSPLHF TGTGCCAGCTCACCAGGATTCGGGGGAAATAATTCACCCCTCCACTTT
TRBJ2-1 TRBV7-9 NA NA CASSSDYSYEQFF TGTGCCAGCAGCTCCGACTATTCATATGAGCAGTTCTTC
TRBJ1-1 TRBV10-1 TRBD1 NA CASSESSGGRDPSFVAEAFF TGCGCCAGCAGTGAGTCCTCAGGGGGAAGGGACCCCAGCTTTGTGGCTGAAGCTTTCTTT
TRBJ2-3 TRBV11-1 TRBD2 NA CASSSNAGVSTDTQYF TGTGCCAGCAGCTCCAATGCGGGGGTTAGCACAGATACGCAGTATTTT
TRBJ2-7 TRBV19 TRBD1 NA CASSYSGQGYEQYF TGTGCCAGTAGTTATTCGGGACAGGGTTACGAGCAGTACTTC
TRBJ2-5 TRBV5-8 NA NA CASSMAGETQYF TGTGCCAGCAGCATGGCCGGGGAGACCCAGTACTTC
TRBJ1-5 TRBV9 NA few CASSVTTGQPQHF TGTGCCAGCAGCGTAACGACCGGGCAGCCCCAGCATTTT
TRBJ1-5 TRBV28 NA few CASSLGVGGNQPQHF TGTGCCAGCAGTTTAGGTGTGGGGGGGAATCAGCCCCAGCATTTT
TRBJ1-2 TRBV4-1 NA few CASSHGRNYGYTF TGCGCCAGCAGCCATGGGAGAAACTATGGCTACACCTTC
TRBJ1-1 TRBV18 NA NA CASSPMRRGRLNTEAFF TGTGCCAGCTCACCAATGAGGCGGGGCCGCTTGAACACTGAAGCTTTCTTT
TRBJ1-2 TRBV19 NA NA CASSIDPRDYGYTF TGTGCCAGTAGTATAGATCCTCGGGACTATGGCTACACCTTC
TRBJ2-6 TRBV5-4 NA few CASSLGQGAANVLTF TGTGCCAGCAGCTTGGGTCAGGGAGCGGCCAACGTCCTGACTTTC
TRBJ2-2 TRBV4-1 TRBD1 few CASSHAPGQGEDTGELFF TGCGCCAGCAGCCACGCCCCGGGACAGGGGGAGGACACCGGGGAGCTGTTTTTT